A single sample is the source of the 10 T cell receptor beta chains below, sequenced in a study of T-cell reconstitution after alpha-beta-depleted transplantation in children. This sample's TCRbeta library carried unique molecular identifier barcodes. TCRdb re-called the PCR reads through MiXCR, storing one row per CDR3 protein. The repertoire consists of hundreds of thousands of distinct CDR3 sequences, with roughly 23% occurring once and the leading ten covering 13% to 15%. The starting material was PBMCs, mostly from graft donor cells, obtained 360 days after TCRalphabeta/CD19-depleted stem cell transplant. The receptor set was obtained from a boy under two years old who had a stem cell transplant for acute myeloid leukemia, so the T cells may come from the graft donor.

V usage is TRBV6-1 and J usage is TRBJ2-3, with 7 bases that match TRBD1. The CDR3 length is 16 residues. The germline V gene encodes CDR1 MNHNS and CDR2 SASEGT. The V gene end was trimmed by 5 bases and the J gene end by 0 bases; junction bases not matched to a gene: 8. The CDR3 DNA is TGTGCCAGCAGTAAAGGGACAGAGACTAGCACAGATACGCAGTATTTT. It encodes CASSKGTETSTDTQYF.

V usage is TRBV4-3 and J usage is TRBJ2-6, with D perhaps TRBD1 (6 bases). The V gene's germline CDR1 is LGHNA and CDR2 YSLEER. V lost 3 bases and J 0 bases, leaving 12 bases between the germline ends. CDR3 size: 17 residues. The CDR3 protein is CASSHPRDNSGANVLTF. The CDR3 DNA sequence: TGCGCCAGCAGCCACCCCCGGGACAACTCTGGGGCCAACGTCCTGACTTTC.

The rearrangement joins TRBV14 to TRBJ2-7; D not resolved. Per the germline V gene, CDR1 is SGHDN and CDR2 is FVKESK. The CDR3 is 16 amino acids. The ends were cut back, 0 bases at V and 5 bases at J, with 17 bases in the middle. The CDR3 region has the DNA TGTGCCAGCAGCCAAGATTGGGCCTACCCCCTTGACGAGCAGTACTTC. It is translated as CASSQDWAYPLDEQYF.

This clonotype occurred a few times. This rearrangement joins TRBV6-5 to TRBJ2-1; D possibly matches TRBD1 or TRBD2 (5 bases each). The CDR3 consists of 14 residues. The germline gives CDR1 MNHEY, CDR2 SVGAGI. The germline V and J ends were trimmed by 5 bases and 4 bases, with 12 bases remaining between them. This chain's CDR3 is CASSNRDGYNEQFF. CDR3 nucleotides: TGTGCCAGCAGTAACCGGGACGGTTACAATGAGCAGTTCTTC.

This clonotype came up a few times. J is TRBJ2-1 and V is TRBV20-1, with TRBD1 matching 9 bases. CDR3 size: 16 residues. Germline V gene sequence: CDR1 DFQATT, CDR2 SNEGSKA (reference sequence). Trimming took 4 bases from V and 3 from J; bases not matched to a gene: 10. CDR3 loop: CSATEHRGLSYNEQFF. CDR3 DNA: TGCAGTGCTACCGAGCACAGGGGGCTAAGCTACAATGAGCAGTTCTTC.

The chain has TRBV20-1 and TRBJ2-1; D unresolved. The CDR3 consists of 15 residues. Trimming removed 5 bases at V and 2 bases at J, with 16 bases between. Germline V CDR1 and CDR2: DFQATT, SNEGSKA (reference sequence). The DNA for the CDR3 is TGCAGTGCTTTGGCCTTGACTGGGACCTACAATGAGCAGTTCTTC. As protein: CSALALTGTYNEQFF.

This clonotype was seen more than once but under ten times. V gene TRBV6-2 or TRBV6-3 combines with J gene TRBJ2-1, with 9 positions matching TRBD2. J gave up 1 base and V 5 bases, and 12 bases lay outside the gene matches. The CDR3 is made up of 18 amino acids. CDR1 and CDR2 from the germline V gene are MNHEY and SVGEGT. The CDR3 coding sequence is TGTGCCAGCAGTCGCGGTTTGGGCGGGGGGGGGTCCTACAATGAGCAGTTCTTC. As protein: CASSRGLGGGGSYNEQFF.

This clonotype was observed a single time. This sequence joins TRBV6-1 and TRBJ2-1, with 12 bases identical to TRBD2. Germline values: CDR1 MNHNS, CDR2 SASEGT. Trimming took 1 base from V and 5 from J; bases not matched to a gene: 0. CDR3 size: 15 residues. CDR3 in amino acids: CASSEGTSGDNEQFF. The CDR3 region has the DNA TGTGCCAGCAGTGAAGGGACTAGCGGGGACAATGAGCAGTTCTTC.

In its sample, this clonotype was seen a few times. The chain combines TRBV20-1 with TRBJ1-2; 11 bases align to TRBD1. The germline V gene has CDR1 DFQATT and CDR2 SNEGSKA (reference sequence). V trimming: 6 bases; J trimming: 2 bases; junction bases outside the gene matches: 8. The CDR3 is made up of 15 amino acids. CDR3 region: CSARIRDRGNYGYTF. The DNA of the CDR3 is TGCAGTGCCCGGATACGGGACAGGGGGAACTATGGCTACACCTTC.

The chain recombines TRBV5-5 with TRBJ1-3; 7 bases are shared with TRBD1. CDR1 is SGHKS, CDR2 YYEKEE, per germline (reference sequence). CDR3 length: 14 residues. Trimming at V came to 1 base and at J to 4 bases, leaving 2 bases not matched to a gene. CDR3 sequence reads: CASSLRDSGNTIYF. The CDR3 region has the DNA TGTGCCAGCAGCTTGAGGGACAGCGGAAACACCATATATTTT.